The 15 T cell receptor beta chains below were found in one sample sequenced in a study of cytomegalovirus exposure and HLA in healthy donors. 13 Jbeta primers and 60 Vbeta primers were used for the PCR. Some clones are missing from TCRdb's copy, which holds only in-frame ones; the method was immunoSEQ multiplex PCR. Here the sample spans 65,000 to 90,000 clones, 70% to 90% being singletons. The sequencing input was PBMCs. Receptors originate from a woman between 25 and 40 years old in good health and CMV-seronegative.

This sequence joins TRBV4-3 and TRBJ2-7; tentative D call: TRBD2 (7 bases). This CDR3 is built from 18 residues. V lost 0 bases, J lost 6 bases, and 24 bases lay in between. The V gene's germline CDR1 is LGHNA and CDR2 YSLEER. The CDR3 DNA sequence: TGCGCCAGCAGCCAAGAAGGGCCCGGAGGGGGGGCTAACGGCGAGCAGTACTTC. It yields the protein CASSQEGPGGGANGEQYF.

The J gene is TRBJ1-5, the V gene TRBV27; D is ambiguous. The CDR3 covers 12 residues. V lost 4 bases to trimming and J lost 6 bases, with 7 bases between them. Germline V lookup: CDR1 MNHEY, CDR2 SMNVEV (reference sequence). CDR3 in amino acids: CASSSSSQPQHF. In DNA form, the CDR3 reads TGTGCCAGCAGTTCGAGTTCTCAGCCCCAGCATTTT.

The chain combines TRBV2 with TRBJ1-4; 7 positions agree with TRBD1. Trimming at V came to 6 bases and at J to 8 bases, leaving 9 bases not matched to a gene. CDR3 length: 14 amino acids. CDR1 and CDR2 from the germline V gene are SNHLY and FYNNEI. As DNA, the CDR3 is TGTGCCAGCAGGGAGACAGGGTTTCGGGAAAAACTGTTTTTT. Its protein product is CASRETGFREKLFF.

The chain combines TRBV4-1 with TRBJ1-1; D gene unclear. The CDR3 length is 17 residues. Trimming removed 3 bases from V and 1 base from J, with 18 bases in between. In germline, CDR1 is MGHRA, CDR2 YSYEKL. The chain's CDR3 is CASSHLRSIRRNTEAFF. For the CDR3, the DNA is TGCGCCAGCAGCCATCTTAGGTCTATTAGGAGGAACACTGAAGCTTTCTTT.

The V call is TRBV5-1, the J call TRBJ2-7, with D tentatively TRBD1 (5 bases). CDR1 is SGHRS, CDR2 YFSETQ, per germline. The V and J ends lost 0 bases and 5 bases respectively, with 9 bases between them. The CDR3 has 13 amino acids. This CDR3 reads CASSLDIQDEQYF. The CDR3 DNA reads as TGCGCCAGCAGCTTGGATATACAGGACGAGCAGTACTTC.

A few counts support this clone. The rearrangement joins TRBV9 to TRBJ2-2, with D perhaps TRBD2 (6 bases). The ends were cut back, 0 bases at V and 6 bases at J, with 18 bases in the middle. From germline, CDR1 is SGDLS and CDR2 YYNGEE. This CDR3 spans 17 amino acids. The CDR3 reads CASSVGRDSQTPGELFF. CDR3 nucleotides: TGTGCCAGCAGCGTAGGGCGGGACTCGCAGACACCCGGGGAGCTGTTTTTT.

This chain joins TRBV30 and TRBJ1-2; 7 positions match TRBD1. With 0 bases clipped from V and 7 bases from J, the junction kept 5 bases outside the gene matches. Germline lookup yields CDR1 GTSNPN and CDR2 SVGIG (reference sequence). There are 13 residues in the CDR3. CDR3 in DNA: TGTGCCTGGAGTGTCCAGGGGGACGGTGGCTACACCTTC. It codes for CAWSVQGDGGYTF.

The chain links TRBV28 to TRBJ2-7; perhaps TRBD2 as D (6 bases). V lost 5 bases and J lost 6, with 11 bases in between. The CDR3 is 12 amino acids. Germline CDR1 reads MDHEN; CDR2 reads SYDVKM. CDR3 amino acids: CASSPGLGEQYF. CDR3 DNA: TGTGCCAGCAGTCCGGGACTGGGCGAGCAGTACTTC.

The V and J genes are TRBV5-4 and TRBJ1-1; D is perhaps TRBD1 (6 bases). Trimming stripped 6 bases from V and 6 bases from J, with 9 bases between. CDR1 is SGHNT and CDR2 is YYREEE in the germline V gene (reference sequence). This CDR3 comprises 11 residues. The CDR3 nucleotides read TGTGCCAGCATACAGGGATCTGAAGCTTTCTTT. Translation: CASIQGSEAFF.

This chain connects TRBV7-2 to TRBJ1-3, with no clear D. The V gene lost 1 base and the J gene lost 4 bases, with 17 bases spanning the gap. CDR1 SGHTA and CDR2 FQGNSA come from the germline V gene. CDR3 length: 17 residues. The CDR3 sequence is CASSLVVTEGSGNTIYF. Written as DNA, the CDR3 is TGTGCCAGCAGCTTAGTAGTGACGGAGGGCTCCGGAAACACCATATATTTT.

A word on this clone: At one end the junction does not follow the germline gene, possibly because of a read error. The chain uses TRBV7-7 and TRBJ2-3, with 7 bases aligning to TRBD1. CDR1 is SSHAT and CDR2 is FNYEAQ in the germline V gene (reference sequence). The CDR3 loop spans 14 amino acids. The CDR3 nucleotides read TGTGCTAGCAGCTCGCAGGGGGGCACAGATACGCAGTATTTT. Its protein product is CASSSQGGTDTQYF.

Notes on this clone: The junction and the germline gene differ at one end; a read error may be behind it. V and J are TRBV7-9 and TRBJ2-7, with D perhaps matching TRBD2 (6 bases). The CDR3 extends over 15 amino acids. Germline CDR1 SEHNR, CDR2 FQNEAQ (reference sequence). Here the CDR3 DNA reads TGTTCCAGCAGCTTAGATGGTAGCGGAAGGCACGAGCAGTACTTC. Translated, it gives CSSSLDGSGRHEQYF.

The rearrangement links TRBV11-1 to TRBJ2-1, with D maybe TRBD2 (6 bases). Germline loops: CDR1 SGHAT, CDR2 FQDESV (reference sequence). The V and J ends lost 4 bases and 7 bases respectively, with 17 bases between them. This CDR3 spans 15 amino acids. The CDR3 DNA sequence: TGTGCCAGCAGCTCCGGGACTGGGAGATTAAATGAGCAGTTCTTC. Translated: CASSSGTGRLNEQFF.

The chain employs TRBV20-1 and TRBJ2-7, with D possibly matching TRBD1 (6 bases). Germline loops: CDR1 DFQATT, CDR2 SNEGSKA (reference sequence). V was shortened by 5 bases and J by 3 bases, with 8 bases between the two germline ends. The CDR3 extends over 11 amino acids. CDR3 residues: CSAFRGYEQYF. CDR3 coding DNA: TGCAGTGCTTTCAGGGGCTACGAGCAGTACTTC.

The J gene is TRBJ2-7, the V gene TRBV5-1; TRBD1 matches 9 bases. CDR3 length: 14 amino acids. Germline lookup yields CDR1 SGHRS and CDR2 YFSETQ. V shed 4 bases and J 2 bases; nucleotides not matched to a gene: 4. CDR3: CASSTGTGTYEQYF. DNA for the CDR3: TGCGCCAGCAGCACCGGGACAGGGACCTACGAGCAGTACTTC.